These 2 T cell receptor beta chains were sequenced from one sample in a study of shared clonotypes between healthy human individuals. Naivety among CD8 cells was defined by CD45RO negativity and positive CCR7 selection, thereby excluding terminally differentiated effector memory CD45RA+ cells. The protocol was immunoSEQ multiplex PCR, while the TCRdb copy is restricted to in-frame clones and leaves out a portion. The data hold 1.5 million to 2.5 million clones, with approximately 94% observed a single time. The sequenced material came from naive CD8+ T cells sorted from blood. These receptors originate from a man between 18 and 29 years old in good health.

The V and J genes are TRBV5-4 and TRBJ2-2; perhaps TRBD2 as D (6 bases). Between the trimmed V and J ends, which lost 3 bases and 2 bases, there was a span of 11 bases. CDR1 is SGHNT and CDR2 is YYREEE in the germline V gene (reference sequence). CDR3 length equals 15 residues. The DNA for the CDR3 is TGTGCCAGCAGCTCGGCACTAGCCAACACCGGGGAGCTGTTTTTT. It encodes CASSSALANTGELFF. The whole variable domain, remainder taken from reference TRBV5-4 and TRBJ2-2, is ETGVTQSPTHLIKTRGQQVTLRCSSQSGHNTVSWYQQALGQGPQFIFQYYREEENGRGNFPPRFSGLQFPNYSSELNVNALELDDSALYLCASSSALANTGELFFGEGSRLTVL.

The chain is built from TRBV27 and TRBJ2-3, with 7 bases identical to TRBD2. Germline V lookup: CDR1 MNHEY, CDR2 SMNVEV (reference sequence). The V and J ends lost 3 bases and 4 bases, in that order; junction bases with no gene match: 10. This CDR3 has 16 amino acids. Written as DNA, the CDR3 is TGTGCCAGCAGTTTTTCGAGCGGGGAAGCCCCAGATACGCAGTATTTT. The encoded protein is CASSFSSGEAPDTQYF.